This is a list of T cell receptor beta chains from one sample in a study of T-cell reconstitution after alpha-beta-depleted transplantation in children. TCRdb used MiXCR to reprocess the PCR reads, holding one entry per CDR3 protein. The profile covers under 750,000 distinct CDR3 sequences, with 20% to 25% appearing a single time and approximately 14% taken by the ten largest. The specimen was PBMCs, mostly from graft donor cells, collected 360 days after TCRalphabeta/CD19-depleted stem cell transplant. Source of these receptors: a boy under three years old who had a stem cell transplant for acute myeloid leukemia, so the T cells may come from the graft donor. Each CDR3 is given with its conserved first and last residue. D genes are given only for firm matches. Not all rows give a size; the values are once, few, many and, for expanded clones, a class.

TRBD1	TRBJ2-3	TRBV27	many	TGTGCCAGCAAAGGGGGCCCAGATACGCAGTATTTT	CASKGGPDTQYF
-	TRBJ2-7	TRBV20-1	-	TGCAGTGCTAAAGCGACAGGCCGGACCTACGAGCAGTACTTC	CSAKATGRTYEQYF
-	TRBJ1-1	TRBV12-3/TRBV12-4	few	TGTGCCAGCAGTTTCGGGACCTTGAACGCTTTCTTT	CASSFGTLNAFF
-	TRBJ2-2	TRBV4-1	-	TGCGCCAGCAGCCAAGATCCCATCCCACATCCCGGGGAGCTGTTTTTT	CASSQDPIPHPGELFF
-	TRBJ1-4	TRBV7-2	many	TGTGCCAGCAGCCAAAGATGGGGGCGCGGTGAAAAACTGTTTTTT	CASSQRWGRGEKLFF
-	TRBJ2-5	TRBV20-1	few	TGCAGTGTCCCAGTACCGGTGACAGAGCCCAGGACCCAGTACTTC	CSVPVPVTEPRTQYF
-	TRBJ2-5	TRBV4-3	few	TGCGCCAGCAGCCAAGGCACGACGGGCCCGCAGAGAGAGACCCAGTACTTC	CASSQGTTGPQRETQYF
-	TRBJ2-5	TRBV7-2	-	TGTGCCAGCAGCTTAGTCTTCGGGGGGCCCCCAGAGACCCAGTACTTC	CASSLVFGGPPETQYF
TRBD1	TRBJ1-1	TRBV20-1	few	TGCAGTGCTAGGCACAGGGGGCAGATGAACACTGAAGCTTTCTTT	CSARHRGQMNTEAFF
-	TRBJ2-7	TRBV27	many	TGTGCCAGCAGTTTAACCGTGGGCTACGAGCAGTACTTC	CASSLTVGYEQYF
-	TRBJ1-1	TRBV9	-	TGTGCCAGCAGCGCATCAGGGGCCAACACTGAAGCTTTCTTT	CASSASGANTEAFF
-	TRBJ1-2	TRBV12-3/TRBV12-4	-	TGTGCCAGCAGTCCCCCCGGCGTATACCGGGTTTATGGCTACACCTTC	CASSPPGVYRVYGYTF
TRBD1	TRBJ2-1	TRBV20-1	few	TGCAGTACCCCCAGGGGGCGTTCAAATGAGCAGTTCTTC	CSTPRGRSNEQFF
-	TRBJ2-2	TRBV27	-	TGTGCCAGCAGTCCCTGGATGGGGGCGAACACCGGGGAGCTGTTTTTT	CASSPWMGANTGELFF
-	TRBJ2-2	TRBV28	many	TGTGCCAGCAGTTTTACAAGATCCCGGGAGCTGTTTTTT	CASSFTRSRELFF
-	TRBJ1-3	TRBV4-3	many	TGCGCCAGCAGCCAAGGGATCCGGCCAAACACCATATATTTT	CASSQGIRPNTIYF
TRBD1	TRBJ2-1	TRBV20-1	many	TGCAGTGCCAAAACCCGGGACAGGGGACACTCCTACAATGAGCAGTTCTTC	CSAKTRDRGHSYNEQFF